This entry lists 14 T cell receptor beta chains sequenced from one sample in a study of regulatory T cells in long-lasting Graves disease. Described time point: persistent/refractory GD, antithyroid drugs over 5 years with positive TRAb. PBMC-extracted RNA yielded the TCR library. Investigators prepared the TCR beta libraries by applying iRepertoire HTBI primers and Arm-PCR of CDR3 regions. Each CDR3 protein gets one entry after TCRdb re-called the multiplex PCR reads with MiXCR. The sample holds 400,000 or so distinct CDR3 sequences, around 20% seen once. Sequencing was performed on peripheral blood mononuclear cells (PBMCs), taken when the disease was refractory, from a patient treated with antithyroid drugs. Source of these receptors: a female donor with Graves disease.

The CDR3: CSASRGPNQPQHF. Here the CDR3 DNA reads TGCAGTGCTAGCAGGGGCCCCAATCAGCCCCAGCATTTT. V usage is TRBV20-1 and J usage is TRBJ1-5, with a possible D match to TRBD1 (6 bases). Looked up from germline, CDR1 is DFQATT and CDR2 is SNEGSKA (reference sequence). Trimming pared 3 bases from V and 3 bases from J, leaving 9 bases between. The CDR3 consists of 13 residues.

The chain links TRBV7-6 to TRBJ2-7; D not certain. This CDR3 region has 13 residues. V shed 3 bases and J shed 7 bases, with 13 bases lying between them. Germline CDR1 and CDR2: SGHVS and FNYEAQ. CDR3 sequence reads: CASSLDPSLEQYF. CDR3 sequence (DNA): TGTGCCAGCAGCTTGGATCCCTCCTTGGAGCAGTACTTC.

This clonotype was counted at least ten times. This sequence joins TRBV7-2 and TRBJ1-2; 7 bases align to TRBD1. From germline, CDR1 is SGHTA and CDR2 FQGNSA. The CDR3 totals 17 residues. With V trimmed by 0 bases and J by 2 bases, 9 bases remained unmatched. In DNA, the CDR3 is TGTGCCAGCAGCTTAGCTTTGGGTAGGGGACAGAACTATGGCTACACCTTC. Encoded protein: CASSLALGRGQNYGYTF. The whole variable domain, remainder taken from reference TRBV7-2 and TRBJ1-2, is GAGVSQSPSNKVTEKGKDVELRCDPISGHTALYWYRQSLGQGLEFLIYFQGNSAPDKSGLPSDRFSAERTGGSVSTLTIQRTQQEDSAVYLCASSLALGRGQNYGYTFGSGTRLTVV.

This clonotype was recorded only once. The chain uses TRBV24-1 and TRBJ2-1; 7 nucleotides match TRBD1. V was clipped by 1 base and J by 15 bases; unmatched bases: 5. This CDR3 region has 12 residues. Germline CDR1 and CDR2: KGHDR and SFDVKD. The CDR3 nucleotides are TGTGCCACCAGTGATTTCTACAGGGGCGCGTTCTTC. Translation: CATSDFYRGAFF.

This clonotype has ten or more counts. The CDR3 region is CASSLENPETQYF. For the CDR3, the DNA is TGTGCCAGCAGTTTGGAGAACCCAGAGACCCAGTACTTC. This sequence joins TRBV28 and TRBJ2-5, with D unclear. V was cut by 3 bases and J by 4 bases, with 9 bases left in between. The CDR3 loop spans 13 amino acids. Per the germline V gene, CDR1 is MDHEN and CDR2 is SYDVKM.

This clonotype was detected ten times or more. V gene TRBV6-1 combines with J gene TRBJ1-2; 8 bases match TRBD1. The CDR3 has 14 residues. The junction had 6 bases not matched to a gene; V was cut back by 5 bases and J by 4 bases. Germline loops: CDR1 MNHNS, CDR2 SASEGT. The CDR3 region is CASSNGQGPYGYTF. In DNA form, the CDR3 reads TGTGCCAGCAGTAACGGACAGGGTCCCTATGGCTACACCTTC.

This clonotype was observed a few times. An end of the junction does not agree with germline; a read error may underlie this. The chain carries TRBV29-1 and TRBJ1-2; tentative D call: TRBD1 (5 bases). Germline V CDR1 and CDR2: SQVTM, ANQGSEA. This CDR3 contains 14 residues. The CDR3 sequence: CSVNRDVLNYGHTF. Written as DNA, the CDR3 is TGCAGCGTAAACCGGGACGTACTTAACTATGGCCACACCTTC.

A remark on this clonotype: Just one base apart from a much larger clone, this may be a read error. This chain uses TRBV4-2 with TRBJ2-7, with D hard to call. Trimming took 3 bases from V and 5 from J, leaving 20 bases between them. Germline loops: CDR1 LGHNA, CDR2 YNFKEQ. CDR3 length: 16 residues. The CDR3 here is CASSHDREQPSDEQYF. DNA of the CDR3: TGTGCCAGCAGCCATGATCGAGAACAGCCTAGTGACGAGCAGTACTTC.

This clonotype occurred a few times. V gene TRBV9 combines with J gene TRBJ2-7; TRBD2 aligns across 8 bases. The trim removed 3 bases at V and 2 bases at J, leaving 7 bases unmatched. Per the germline V gene, CDR1 is SGDLS and CDR2 is YYNGEE. This CDR3 has 15 residues. The CDR3 is CASSGASGPTYEQYF. CDR3 nucleotide sequence: TGTGCCAGCAGCGGGGCTAGCGGGCCTACCTACGAGCAGTACTTC.

This rearrangement joins TRBV7-2 to TRBJ2-3, with D possibly matching TRBD2 (6 bases). Trimming took 1 base from V and 2 from J, leaving 13 bases between them. The germline V gene has CDR1 SGHTA and CDR2 FQGNSA. The CDR3 is 16 residues long. CDR3 residues: CASSLGLGSSTDTQYF. The CDR3 bases are TGTGCCAGCAGCTTAGGTCTCGGGAGTTCCACAGATACGCAGTATTTT.

This clonotype was picked up many times. V gene TRBV11-2 combines with J gene TRBJ1-1, with D maybe TRBD1 (5 bases). The CDR3 has 15 amino acids. Trimming removed 3 bases at V and 4 bases at J, with 15 bases between. Germline CDR1 SGHAT, CDR2 FQNNGV. The CDR3 region has the DNA TGTGCCAGCAGCTTGGGAGGGGCCGGGGGCACTGAAGCTTTCTTT. Amino acids: CASSLGGAGGTEAFF. Complete variable domain (other parts from reference TRBV11-2 and TRBJ1-1): EAGVAQSPRYKIIEKRQSVAFWCNPISGHATLYWYQQILGQGPKLLIQFQNNGVVDDSQLPKDRFSAERLKGVDSTLKIQPAKLEDSAVYLCASSLGGAGGTEAFFGQGTRLTVV.

This clonotype turned up a few times. This sequence joins TRBV15 and TRBJ2-2, with TRBD2 matching over 9 bases. Looked up from germline, CDR1 is LNHNV and CDR2 is YYDKDF (reference sequence). The CDR3 totals 17 residues. With 0 bases clipped from V and 4 bases from J, the junction kept 6 bases outside the gene matches. CDR3 sequence reads: CATSRDRGTSSTGELFF. The CDR3 bases are TGTGCCACCAGCAGAGATCGGGGGACTAGCAGCACCGGGGAGCTGTTTTTT.

The chain combines TRBV28 with TRBJ2-7; D gene uncertain. The CDR3 totals 14 residues. Germline V gene data show CDR1 as MDHEN and CDR2 as SYDVKM. Trimming removed 4 bases at V and 2 bases at J, with 12 bases between. The chain's CDR3 is CASSYKADAYEQYF. In DNA form, the CDR3 reads TGTGCCAGCAGTTACAAGGCAGACGCCTACGAGCAGTACTTC. The entire variable domain, with the rest obtained from reference TRBV28 and TRBJ2-7, is as follows: DVKVTQSSRYLVKRTGEKVFLECVQDMDHENMFWYRQDPGLGLRLIYFSYDVKMKEKGDIPEGYSVSREKKERFSLILESASTNQTSMYLCASSYKADAYEQYFGPGTRLTVT.

V and J are TRBV7-9 and TRBJ2-2; 9 bases match TRBD2. This CDR3 contains 14 residues. Germline trimming cut 6 bases from V and 5 bases from J; bases unmatched to any gene: 4. Germline V gene lookup returns CDR1 SEHNR and CDR2 FQNEAQ (reference sequence). The CDR3 loop is CASRVAGETGELFF. CDR3 DNA sequence: TGTGCCAGCAGGGTAGCGGGAGAAACCGGGGAGCTGTTTTTT.